These 28 T cell receptor beta chains were sequenced from one sample in a study of yellow fever vaccine responses in identical twins. Each CDR3 protein is one row after TCRdb ran MiXCR on the RT-PCR reads. The repertoire holds roughly 1,700 distinct CDR3 sequences, with roughly 85% as singletons. This sample comprised T cells from blood (PBMCs), unsorted or a sorted subset (not recorded which), obtained before or after yellow fever vaccination (not recorded which). These receptors came from a woman under 30 who received the yellow fever vaccine.

This clonotype was recorded once. The chain links TRBV12-3 or TRBV12-4 to TRBJ1-1; D perhaps matches TRBD1 (6 bases). Trimming pared 7 bases from V and 2 bases from J, leaving 11 bases between. The CDR3 is 13 amino acids. The CDR3 DNA follows: TGTGCCAGCAACCCGACAGGAAACACTGAAGCTTTCTTT. Residues: CASNPTGNTEAFF.

The chain is built from TRBV11-3 and TRBJ2-1; possible D gene TRBD2, 6 bases. This CDR3 contains 14 residues. The V and J ends lost 7 bases and 5 bases respectively, with 15 bases between them. CDR1 SGHNT and CDR2 YENEEA come from the germline V gene. CDR3 in DNA: TGTGCCAGCAAACGCTCGACTAGTAACAATGAGCAGTTCTTC. The encoded protein is CASKRSTSNNEQFF.

This clonotype appeared a few times. V is TRBV4-1 and J is TRBJ1-3, with D possibly being TRBD1 (6 bases). The length of the CDR3 is 16 residues. The V end lost 0 bases, the J end lost 3 bases, and 12 bases lay between the germline ends. From germline, CDR1 is MGHRA and CDR2 YSYEKL. This CDR3 is CASSQDTGFGGNTIYF. The CDR3 DNA reads as TGCGCCAGCAGCCAAGATACAGGGTTCGGTGGAAACACCATATATTTT.

The chain is built from TRBV11-2 and TRBJ2-3; the match to TRBD2 covers 7 bases. J lost 1 base, V lost 5 bases, and 3 bases had no gene match. CDR1 is SGHAT and CDR2 is FQNNGV in the germline V gene. The CDR3 totals 14 residues. The CDR3 DNA reads TGTGCCAGCAGCCCCACTAGCGGCACAGATACGCAGTATTTT. Its protein is CASSPTSGTDTQYF.

The chain employs TRBV6-2 or TRBV6-3 and TRBJ2-5, with a weak D call TRBD1 (7 bases). Per the germline V gene, CDR1 is MNHEY and CDR2 is SVGEGT. Trimming took off 2 bases at V and 5 bases at J, with 15 bases between the two ends. The CDR3 has 15 residues. The CDR3 here is CASSYRGTAWETQYF. CDR3 DNA sequence: TGTGCCAGCAGTTACCGCGGGACAGCTTGGGAGACCCAGTACTTC.

The sample holds a few counts of this clonotype. The chain recombines TRBV29-1 with TRBJ2-3; no clear D. Per germline, CDR1 SQVTM and CDR2 ANQGSEA. This CDR3 is 11 amino acids long. Trimming took off 4 bases at V and 3 bases at J, with 5 bases between the two ends. CDR3 in amino acids: CSVAQTDTQYF. The CDR3, as DNA: TGCAGCGTTGCCCAAACAGATACGCAGTATTTT.

The chain recombines TRBV2 with TRBJ2-7; D gene ambiguous. Germline V gene lookup returns CDR1 SNHLY and CDR2 FYNNEI. This CDR3 comprises 13 residues. V lost 2 bases to trimming and J lost 2 bases, with 7 bases between them. As DNA, the CDR3 is TGTGCCAGCAGTGAACACGGAACCTACGAGCAGTACTTC. This encodes CASSEHGTYEQYF.

The chain couples TRBV11-3 to TRBJ2-5; D is undetermined. V lost 5 bases, J lost 4 bases, and 17 bases lay in between. From germline, CDR1 is SGHNT and CDR2 YENEEA. This CDR3 spans 15 amino acids. The CDR3 sequence: CASSPGQVLGETQYF. The CDR3 bases are TGTGCCAGCAGCCCTGGGCAGGTATTGGGAGAGACCCAGTACTTC.

The J gene is TRBJ1-5, the V gene TRBV24-1; D is unclear. Germline CDR1 reads KGHDR; CDR2 reads SFDVKD. This CDR3 spans 14 amino acids. Between the trimmed V and J ends, which lost 12 bases and 1 base, there was a span of 15 bases. The CDR3 here is CACAAAGSNQPQHF. The DNA for the CDR3 is TGTGCCTGCGCAGCAGCGGGGAGCAATCAGCCCCAGCATTTT.

The CDR3 sequence is CASSPFRGRDGNEQFF. The CDR3, as DNA: TGTGCCAGCAGCCCCTTTAGGGGGCGGGACGGCAATGAGCAGTTCTTC. The genes are TRBV11-1 and TRBJ2-1; D perhaps matches TRBD1 (7 bases). Germline V gives CDR1 SGHAT, CDR2 FQDESV (reference sequence). The ends were cut back, 5 bases at V and 6 bases at J, with 20 bases in the middle. The CDR3 covers 16 residues.

V usage is TRBV29-1 and J usage is TRBJ2-1; 14 positions match TRBD2. This CDR3 contains 18 residues. The V and J ends lost 3 bases and 1 base, in that order; junction bases with no gene match: 8. Germline assignment: CDR1 SQVTM and CDR2 ANQGSEA. DNA of the CDR3: TGCAGCGTTGAGGGACTAGCGGGAGTCCCGGGGTCCTACAATGAGCAGTTCTTC. It specifies CSVEGLAGVPGSYNEQFF.

V and J are TRBV19 and TRBJ2-2; 10 nucleotides match TRBD2. The length of the CDR3 is 14 residues. Trimming cost V 6 bases and J 11 bases; bases outside gene matches: 9. CDR1 and CDR2 (germline): LNHDA, SQIVND (reference sequence). DNA of the CDR3: TGTGCCAGTAGCGGACTAGCGGTCACCGCTGAGCTGTTTTTT. Translating it yields CASSGLAVTAELFF.

This rearrangement joins TRBV11-2 to TRBJ2-1; D uncertain. V lost 3 bases to trimming and J lost 4 bases, with 4 bases between them. Germline V gives CDR1 SGHAT, CDR2 FQNNGV. The CDR3 loop spans 12 amino acids. The CDR3 DNA reads TGTGCCAGCAGCTTGCTTTACAATGAGCAGTTCTTC. This gives the protein CASSLLYNEQFF.

The J gene is TRBJ2-7, the V gene TRBV29-1, with a weak D call TRBD2 (6 bases). Germline assignment: CDR1 SQVTM and CDR2 ANQGSEA. The CDR3 totals 12 residues. Between the trimmed V and J ends, which lost 6 bases and 2 bases, there was a span of 11 bases. The CDR3 here is CSVIWGAYEQYF. Written as DNA, the CDR3 is TGCAGCGTGATTTGGGGGGCCTACGAGCAGTACTTC.

The genes are TRBV20-1 and TRBJ2-2; D not certain. CDR1 is DFQATT, CDR2 SNEGSKA, per germline (reference sequence). V was cut by 0 bases and J by 0 bases, with 11 bases left in between. This CDR3 has 16 amino acids. Here the CDR3 DNA reads TGCAGTGCTAGAGATCGCCTTAAAGCGAACACCGGGGAGCTGTTTTTT. Protein: CSARDRLKANTGELFF.

J is TRBJ1-1 and V is TRBV11-3; D is unclear. Germline loops: CDR1 SGHNT, CDR2 YENEEA. CDR3 length: 13 residues. V was cut by 5 bases and J by 1 base, with 8 bases left in between. The CDR3 protein is CASSKNKNTEAFF. The CDR3 region has the DNA TGTGCCAGCAGCAAAAACAAGAACACTGAAGCTTTCTTT. Based on the CDR3 plus reference TRBV11-3 and TRBJ1-1, the full variable domain is EAGVVQSPRYKIIEKKQPVAFWCNPISGHNTLYWYLQNLGQGPELLIRYENEEAVDDSQLPKDRFSAERLKGVDSTLKIQPAELGDSAVYLCASSKNKNTEAFFGQGTRLTVV.

This chain links TRBV7-1 with TRBJ2-3; 8 bases line up with TRBD2. TRBV7-1 is an ORF, and what it does is uncertain. The CDR3 spans 17 residues. V lost 2 bases to trimming and J lost 1 base; unmatched junction nucleotides: 8. The CDR3 region is CASSSNSGVHGTDTQYF. CDR3 DNA sequence: TGTGCCAGCAGCTCAAATAGCGGGGTGCATGGCACAGATACGCAGTATTTT.

V is TRBV28 and J is TRBJ2-7; D remains ambiguous. The CDR3 loop spans 12 amino acids. The germline CDR1 and CDR2 sequences are MDHEN and SYDVKM. V lost 1 base to trimming and J lost 4 bases, with 5 bases between them. The chain's CDR3 is CASSLLGYEQYF. The CDR3 DNA follows: TGTGCCAGCAGTTTATTGGGGTACGAGCAGTACTTC.

The rearrangement links TRBV29-1 to TRBJ1-1, with 7 bases lining up with TRBD1. With V trimmed by 6 bases and J by 10 bases, 14 bases remained unmatched. The CDR3 runs to 13 residues. Germline loops: CDR1 SQVTM, CDR2 ANQGSEA. The CDR3, as DNA: TGCAGCGTCTTATCCCAGGGGGGCCGTTCAGCTTTCTTT. This sequence encodes CSVLSQGGRSAFF.

The rearrangement joins TRBV15 to TRBJ2-7, with D tentatively TRBD1 (5 bases). The V end lost 3 bases, the J end lost 0 bases, and 12 bases lay between the germline ends. Germline lookup yields CDR1 LNHNV and CDR2 YYDKDF (reference sequence). The CDR3 has 15 amino acids. The CDR3 nucleotides read TGTGCCACCAGCAGGGCGGACACCAACTCCTACGAGCAGTACTTC. Protein: CATSRADTNSYEQYF.

This chain joins TRBV29-1 and TRBJ2-3, with unresolved D. The ends were cut back, 3 bases at V and 2 bases at J, with 0 bases in the middle. Germline values: CDR1 SQVTM, CDR2 ANQGSEA. CDR3 length: 10 residues. CDR3 residues: CSVDTDTQYF. The DNA for the CDR3 is TGCAGCGTTGACACAGATACGCAGTATTTT.

This rearrangement joins TRBV9 to TRBJ1-5, with D unresolved. Trimming removed 0 bases at V and 5 bases at J, with 6 bases between. Germline assignment: CDR1 SGDLS and CDR2 YYNGEE. The CDR3 totals 13 residues. The CDR3 nucleotides read TGTGCCAGCAGCGTAGATATGGATCAGCCCCAGCATTTT. Its translation is CASSVDMDQPQHF. The full variable domain, with the rest looked up from reference TRBV9 and TRBJ1-5, is DSGVTQTPKHLITATGQRVTLRCSPRSGDLSVYWYQQSLDQGLQFLIQYYNGEERAKGNILERFSAQQFPDLHSELNLSSLELGDSALYFCASSVDMDQPQHFGDGTRLSIL.

The chain joins TRBV7-9 to TRBJ2-4, with no clear D. Germline assignment: CDR1 SEHNR and CDR2 FQNEAQ (reference sequence). Trimming stripped 0 bases from V and 0 bases from J, with 9 bases between. There are 16 residues in the CDR3. CDR3 region: CASSLAGPGAKNIQYF. As DNA, the CDR3 is TGTGCCAGCAGCTTAGCTGGGCCGGGAGCCAAAAACATTCAGTACTTC.

V and J are TRBV2 and TRBJ2-1; 9 nucleotides agree with TRBD2. J lost 5 bases, V lost 10 bases, and 6 bases had no gene match. This CDR3 contains 13 residues. Germline V CDR1 and CDR2: SNHLY, FYNNEI. The CDR3 loop reads CATREGGNNEQFF. CDR3 nucleotide sequence: TGTGCCACGCGGGAGGGGGGAAACAATGAGCAGTTCTTC.

The chain joins TRBV18 to TRBJ2-2; no firm D call. In germline, CDR1 is KGHSH, CDR2 LQKENI. CDR3 length equals 14 residues. Trimming removed 4 bases from V and 1 base from J, with 7 bases in between. CDR3 DNA sequence: TGTGCCAGCTCACGGTACCTGAACACCGGGGAGCTGTTTTTT. Its protein is CASSRYLNTGELFF. The variable domain in full, with the rest retrieved from reference TRBV18 and TRBJ2-2, is NAGVMQNPRHLVRRRGQEARLRCSPMKGHSHVYWYRQLPEEGLKFMVYLQKENIIDESGMPKERFSAEFPKEGPSILRIQQVVRGDSAAYFCASSRYLNTGELFFGEGSRLTVL.

The chain couples TRBV30 to TRBJ1-5; no clear D. The CDR3 loop spans 14 amino acids. Germline CDR1 and CDR2: GTSNPN and SVGIG (reference sequence). V dropped 4 bases and J dropped 0 bases, with 10 bases sitting between them. The CDR3 coding sequence is TGTGCCTGGACTTCAGGCCGTAGCAATCAGCCCCAGCATTTT. The encoded protein is CAWTSGRSNQPQHF. The full variable domain, rest sourced from reference TRBV30 and TRBJ1-5, is SQTIHQWPATLVQPVGSPLSLECTVEGTSNPNLYWYRQAAGRGLQLLFYSVGIGQISSEVPQNLSASRPQDRQFILSSKKLLLSDSGFYLCAWTSGRSNQPQHFGDGTRLSIL.

The DNA of the CDR3 is TGTGCCAGCAGCTTAGATAATTCGAACACCGGGGAGCTGTTTTTT. Translation gives CASSLDNSNTGELFF. This chain joins TRBV11-2 and TRBJ2-2; D remains unclear. The germline V and J ends were trimmed by 0 bases and 0 bases, with 5 bases remaining between them. Germline-derived CDR1 and CDR2 are SGHAT and FQNNGV. The CDR3 is 15 amino acids.

The count of this clonotype is one. V gene TRBV4-1 combines with J gene TRBJ2-3; 9 bases are a match to TRBD2. With V trimmed by 6 bases and J by 3 bases, 7 bases remained unmatched. This CDR3 contains 15 residues. Per germline, CDR1 MGHRA and CDR2 YSYEKL. In nucleotides, the CDR3 is TGCGCCAGCAGACCCGTAGCGGGAGTAACAGATACGCAGTATTTT. Amino acids: CASRPVAGVTDTQYF.